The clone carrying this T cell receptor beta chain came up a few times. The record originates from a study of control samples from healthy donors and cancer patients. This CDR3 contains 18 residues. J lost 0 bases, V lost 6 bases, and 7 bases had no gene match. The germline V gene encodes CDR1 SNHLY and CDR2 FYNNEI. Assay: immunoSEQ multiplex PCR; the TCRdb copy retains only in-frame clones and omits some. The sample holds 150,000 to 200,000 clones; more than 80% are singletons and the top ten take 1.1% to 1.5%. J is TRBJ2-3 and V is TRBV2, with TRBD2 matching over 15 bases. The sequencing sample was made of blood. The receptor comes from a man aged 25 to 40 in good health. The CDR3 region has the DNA TGTGCCAGCAGATTATGGACTAGCGGGAGGGCAAGCACAGATACGCAGTATTTT. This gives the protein CASRLWTSGRASTDTQYF.